This TCR beta chain was recorded in a study of blood T cell repertoires in COVID-19. Study-wide background: COVID-19 samples collected from the United States, Italy and Spain covered acute and convalescent phases. T cells, B-cell-depleted T cells, or PBMCs provided the cDNA or gDNA that served as material.

This CDR3 spans 12 amino acids. In germline, CDR1 is MGHDK, CDR2 SYGVNS. With V trimmed by 4 bases and J by 6 bases, 1 base remained unmatched. Ages ranged from about 18 to 90 years, with residence in approximately 23 US areas. In the original processing: Cell counts per sample came from amplifying reference gene primers. The method was immunoSEQ multiplex PCR; TCRdb's version includes in-frame clones alone and lacks a portion of them. Clone size and the V and J calls come from that table; the DNA yielded D and trimming. The repertoire includes approximately 270,000 clones, around 89% of them detected once, and 4.1% sits in the top ten.

The source material was PBMCs or T cells enriched from blood (not recorded which). The receptor's source is a woman in her 30s with acute COVID-19. The chain is built from TRBV25-1 and TRBJ2-7; 9 positions agree with TRBD1. The CDR3 is CASSGTGAEQYF. The CDR3 DNA reads as TGTGCCAGCAGTGGGACAGGGGCCGAGCAGTACTTC.